This T cell receptor beta chain was obtained from a study of T cells after yellow fever vaccination. There are a few counts of this clonotype. Making TCR cDNA involved 5'RACE template switching, which added UMIs and a universal primer site. TCRdb itself ran the 5' RACE reads through MiXCR, one entry per CDR3 protein. The table shows 450,000 to 650,000 distinct CDR3 sequences, with about a fifth occurring only once. CDR1 is DFQATT and CDR2 is SNEGSKA in the germline V gene (reference sequence). The germline V and J ends were trimmed by 5 bases and 4 bases, with 12 bases remaining between them. The CDR3 sequence is 13 residues long.

This sequence joins TRBV20-1 and TRBJ1-5, with unresolved D. This receptor was identified in a man younger than 30 who received the YFV17D yellow fever vaccine. Specimen: PBMCs, collected roughly 20 days after the first yellow fever vaccination. The CDR3 nucleotides read TGCAGTGCTGTACCACAATTTAATCAGCCCCAGCATTTT. Amino acid sequence: CSAVPQFNQPQHF.